Below, 32 T cell receptor beta chains from the same sample are listed, as sequenced in a study of OX40 agonist ivuxolimab in advanced cancers. Measured with immunoSEQ multiplex PCR; TCRdb has only the in-frame clones, and not every one. The table lists roughly 70,000 clones, around 90% of them singletons. Sequenced here: CD4+ or CD8+ T cells sorted from blood, sampled in a trial of the OX40 agonist ivuxolimab. The source of these receptors is an adult with an advanced solid tumor such as melanoma, head and neck, liver or kidney cancer.

V usage is TRBV28 and J usage is TRBJ2-2, with D possibly TRBD2 on 5 matching bases. The CDR3 sequence is 17 residues long. Germline loops: CDR1 MDHEN, CDR2 SYDVKM. Deletions cut 8 bases from V and 0 bases from J, with 19 bases between. The CDR3 region is CASEGAANEANTGELFF. CDR3 DNA: TGTGCCAGCGAGGGAGCAGCGAACGAAGCGAACACCGGGGAGCTGTTTTTT. Full variable domain (rest looked up from reference TRBV28 and TRBJ2-2): DVKVTQSSRYLVKRTGEKVFLECVQDMDHENMFWYRQDPGLGLRLIYFSYDVKMKEKGDIPEGYSVSREKKERFSLILESASTNQTSMYLCASEGAANEANTGELFFGEGSRLTVL.

The chain couples TRBV19 to TRBJ2-3; perhaps TRBD2 as D (5 bases). The CDR3 totals 13 residues. In germline, CDR1 is LNHDA, CDR2 SQIVND (reference sequence). V was cut by 7 bases and J by 1 base, with 9 bases left in between. The chain's CDR3 is CASTARGTDTQYF. CDR3 DNA: TGTGCCAGTACCGCGAGGGGCACAGATACGCAGTATTTT.

The rearrangement links TRBV7-2 to TRBJ2-7; 9 nucleotides agree with TRBD2. Germline values: CDR1 SGHTA, CDR2 FQGNSA. Trimming took 0 bases from V and 4 from J; bases not matched to a gene: 10. The CDR3 consists of 17 residues. The CDR3 coding sequence is TGTGCCAGCAGCTTAGCTCGTAGCGGGAGAGGTTTTTACGAGCAGTACTTC. Protein product: CASSLARSGRGFYEQYF.

This chain uses TRBV11-2 with TRBJ2-7; weak D call: TRBD1 (6 bases). The germline V and J ends were trimmed by 2 bases and 2 bases, with 7 bases remaining between them. This CDR3 region has 13 residues. Germline V gene data show CDR1 as SGHAT and CDR2 as FQNNGV. CDR3 coding DNA: TGTGCCAGCAGCTTAAACAGGGCCTACGAGCAGTACTTC. Its protein is CASSLNRAYEQYF.

This sequence joins TRBV6-1 and TRBJ2-7, with TRBD2 matching 7 bases. The CDR3 runs to 14 residues. The V gene's germline CDR1 is MNHNS and CDR2 SASEGT. V was clipped by 6 bases and J by 0 bases; unmatched bases: 5. The CDR3 is CASRLGGTSYEQYF. In DNA form, the CDR3 reads TGTGCCAGCAGGTTGGGGGGGACCTCCTACGAGCAGTACTTC.

This clone was recorded only once. The genes are TRBV7-3 and TRBJ2-1; D ambiguous. CDR1 and CDR2 (germline): SGHTA, FQGTGA. The V and J ends lost 2 bases and 8 bases respectively, with 10 bases between them. CDR3 length equals 13 residues. The CDR3 DNA follows: TGTGCCAGCAGCTTAGTCCCCCAGGATGAGCAGTTCTTC. Its protein product is CASSLVPQDEQFF.

This clone was recorded once. The CDR3 DNA sequence: TGTGCCAGCAGCAGCGATTGGGGGAGGGGGACTGAAGCTTTCTTT. It encodes CASSSDWGRGTEAFF. The J gene is TRBJ1-1, the V gene TRBV6-6; tentatively, D is TRBD1 (6 bases). CDR3 size: 15 residues. Per germline, CDR1 MNHNY and CDR2 SVGAGI (reference sequence). The V and J ends lost 6 bases and 5 bases respectively, with 19 bases between them.

This clone came up a few times. CDR3 nucleotides: TGTGCCAGCAGCGCACCGGGACTAGCGGGATCCGGAACCGGGGAGCTGTTTTTT. Its protein product is CASSAPGLAGSGTGELFF. V gene TRBV5-4 combines with J gene TRBJ2-2; TRBD2 matches at 13 bases. The CDR3 spans 18 residues. Per germline, CDR1 SGHNT and CDR2 YYREEE (reference sequence). Unmatched junction bases numbered 11, after V lost 4 bases and J lost 5 bases.

The CDR3 DNA follows: TGTGCCAGCAGTTTAGGCGGGTCTGGGGGACAGAGCTATGGCTACACCTTC. Translation gives CASSLGGSGGQSYGYTF. The chain employs TRBV28 and TRBJ1-2; 7 bases are shared with TRBD1. The trim removed 2 bases at V and 4 bases at J, leaving 13 bases unmatched. The CDR3 contains 17 residues. Germline V gene lookup returns CDR1 MDHEN and CDR2 SYDVKM.

This clone has more than one count but fewer than ten. The V and J genes are TRBV19 and TRBJ2-7, with a weak D call TRBD1 (6 bases). Trimming removed 9 bases from V and 3 bases from J, with 18 bases in between. The CDR3 is 14 residues long. Germline V CDR1 and CDR2: LNHDA, SQIVND (reference sequence). Here the CDR3 reads CASPKGVALYEQYF. The CDR3, as DNA: TGTGCCAGCCCAAAGGGGGTCGCGCTCTACGAGCAGTACTTC.

Note on this clone: Just one base apart from a much larger clone, this may be a read error. Additional DNA sequences in this sample encode the identical CDR3. The J gene is TRBJ1-6, the V gene TRBV28; D possibly corresponds to TRBD1 (6 bases). Germline values: CDR1 MDHEN, CDR2 SYDVKM. The CDR3 has 14 residues. Trimming cost V 1 base and J 9 bases, with 10 bases left between them. The CDR3 sequence: CASSLYRGGSPLHF. The DNA of the CDR3 is TGTGCCAGCAGTTTATATAGGGGGGGTTCACCCCTCCACTTT.

This rearrangement joins TRBV7-6 to TRBJ1-4, with 9 positions matching TRBD1. J was trimmed by 6 bases and V by 5 bases; bases with no gene match: 7. CDR1 and CDR2 (germline): SGHVS, FNYEAQ. CDR3 size: 15 residues. Here the CDR3 DNA reads TGTGCCAGCAGCCCAGACGGGACAGGGTATGAAAAACTGTTTTTT. Amino acids: CASSPDGTGYEKLFF.

The chain combines TRBV13 with TRBJ2-1; D might be TRBD2 (7 bases). From germline, CDR1 is PRHDT and CDR2 FYEKMQ (reference sequence). The CDR3 totals 16 residues. Trimming took off 5 bases at V and 0 bases at J, with 14 bases between the two ends. CDR3 sequence: CASSLGGPRSYNEQFF. CDR3 sequence (DNA): TGTGCCAGCAGCCTCGGGGGGCCTCGCTCCTACAATGAGCAGTTCTTC.

V and J are TRBV6-5 and TRBJ2-5; TRBD1 is a possible D gene (5 bases). Trimming shortened V by 5 bases and J by 3 bases, and 7 bases separated the two germline ends. CDR1 and CDR2 (germline): MNHEY, SVGAGI. There are 12 residues in the CDR3. The CDR3 loop is CASSQGEETQYF. CDR3 DNA: TGTGCCAGCAGTCAAGGGGAAGAGACCCAGTACTTC.

The chain is built from TRBV5-6 and TRBJ2-2; TRBD2 aligns across 9 bases. This CDR3 is built from 16 residues. V was pared by 3 bases and J by 5 bases, with 8 bases of the junction left unmatched. The germline V gene encodes CDR1 SGHDT and CDR2 YYEEEE. In DNA, the CDR3 is TGTGCCAGCAGCTCATATCTAGCGGGGAAGACCGGGGAGCTGTTTTTT. Translating gives CASSSYLAGKTGELFF. Drawing the rest from reference TRBV5-6 and TRBJ2-2, the complete variable domain is DAGVTQSPTHLIKTRGQQVTLRCSPKSGHDTVSWYQQALGQGPQFIFQYYEEEERQRGNFPDRFSGHQFPNYSSELNVNALLLGDSALYLCASSSYLAGKTGELFFGEGSRLTVL.

V gene TRBV6-5 combines with J gene TRBJ1-6; a possible D gene is TRBD1 (5 bases). Trimming took off 2 bases at V and 9 bases at J, with 14 bases between the two ends. The CDR3 extends over 15 amino acids. In germline, CDR1 is MNHEY, CDR2 SVGAGI. This CDR3 is CASSYNPDNRSPLHF. CDR3 coding DNA: TGTGCCAGCAGTTACAACCCGGACAACCGTTCACCCCTCCACTTT.

The rearrangement uses TRBV5-4 and TRBJ2-7; maybe TRBD2 (6 bases). Trimming removed 0 bases at V and 2 bases at J, with 12 bases between. The CDR3 is 15 amino acids. From germline, CDR1 is SGHNT and CDR2 YYREEE (reference sequence). The DNA of the CDR3 is TGTGCCAGCAGCTTGGACGGGAGACCCGCCTACGAGCAGTACTTC. It codes for CASSLDGRPAYEQYF.

Concerning this clone: The sample has other DNA sequences that encode this CDR3 too. This chain links TRBV5-6 with TRBJ2-2, with 12 bases matching TRBD2. This CDR3 has 16 residues. CDR1 and CDR2 from the germline V gene are SGHDT and YYEEEE. V trimming: 4 bases; J trimming: 2 bases; junction bases outside the gene matches: 3. CDR3 amino acids: CASSLTSGGNTGELFF. The CDR3 region has the DNA TGTGCCAGCAGCCTGACTAGCGGGGGAAACACCGGGGAGCTGTTTTTT.

The chain couples TRBV6-4 to TRBJ2-1; D may be TRBD1 or TRBD2 (5 bases each). The ends were cut back, 9 bases at V and 7 bases at J, with 16 bases in the middle. Germline CDR1 and CDR2: MRHNA and SNTAGT. The CDR3 sequence is 13 residues long. The CDR3 nucleotides read TGTGCCAGATGCAGGGCCCCGGGAAATGAGCAGTTCTTC. This sequence encodes CARCRAPGNEQFF.

The chain combines TRBV6-1 with TRBJ2-7, with D maybe TRBD1 (6 bases). The CDR3 is 14 amino acids. Trimming cost V 3 bases and J 1 base, with 10 bases left between them. Germline V gives CDR1 MNHNS, CDR2 SASEGT. The DNA for the CDR3 is TGTGCCAGCAGTGACATGGACAGTTCCTACGAGCAGTACTTC. Its translation: CASSDMDSSYEQYF.

The J gene is TRBJ2-1, the V gene TRBV5-4; 9 bases are shared with TRBD1. The junction had 3 bases not matched to a gene; V was cut back by 4 bases and J by 1 base. Germline CDR1 is SGHNT and CDR2 is YYREEE (reference sequence). The CDR3 extends over 15 amino acids. CDR3 coding DNA: TGTGCCAGCAGCGCCGGGACAGGGTCCTACAATGAGCAGTTCTTC. Its protein is CASSAGTGSYNEQFF.

The chain couples TRBV7-8 to TRBJ2-3; tentative D call: TRBD2 (6 bases). Germline V gene lookup returns CDR1 SGHVS and CDR2 FQNEAQ. This CDR3 spans 15 amino acids. The germline V and J ends were trimmed by 0 bases and 1 base, with 8 bases remaining between them. CDR3 sequence reads: CASSLAPGGTDTQYF. CDR3 bases: TGTGCCAGCAGCTTAGCCCCGGGGGGCACAGATACGCAGTATTTT.

The chain links TRBV7-9 to TRBJ2-7; D not certain. This CDR3 has 14 residues. Germline CDR1 SEHNR, CDR2 FQNEAQ (reference sequence). V lost 0 bases and J lost 0, with 6 bases in between. The CDR3 DNA follows: TGTGCCAGCAGCTTAGCGGAGTCCTCCTACGAGCAGTACTTC. It translates to CASSLAESSYEQYF.

This clone came up a few times. The V gene is TRBV5-1, the J gene TRBJ2-5; D may be TRBD2 (5 bases). Deletions cut 3 bases from V and 0 bases from J, with 9 bases between. The CDR3 length is 14 residues. Germline assignment: CDR1 SGHRS and CDR2 YFSETQ. CDR3 protein: CASSSGIYQETQYF. Written as DNA, the CDR3 is TGCGCCAGCAGCTCGGGAATCTACCAAGAGACCCAGTACTTC.

This clone appeared a few times. The rearrangement joins TRBV18 to TRBJ1-1; possible D gene TRBD1, 5 bases. The CDR3 runs 12 residues. The V end was cut by 1 base, the J end by 8 bases, with 8 bases between. From germline, CDR1 is KGHSH and CDR2 LQKENI. The CDR3 spells CASSPRGAEAFF. The DNA of the CDR3 is TGTGCCAGCTCACCACGAGGGGCGGAAGCTTTCTTT.

The chain has TRBV5-1 and TRBJ1-2, with no clear D. Trimming took 0 bases from V and 8 from J, leaving 11 bases between them. The CDR3 contains 13 residues. CDR1 and CDR2 (germline): SGHRS, YFSETQ. The CDR3 DNA reads as TGCGCCAGCAGCTTGGAGGAGGGAGTCGGCTACACCTTC. Translated, it gives CASSLEEGVGYTF.

The chain uses TRBV9 and TRBJ1-3, with D possibly being TRBD1 (6 bases). The CDR3 totals 16 residues. Germline CDR1 SGDLS, CDR2 YYNGEE. Trimming shortened V by 2 bases and J by 0 bases, and 12 bases separated the two germline ends. The CDR3: CASSVATGFSGNTIYF. CDR3 DNA: TGTGCCAGCAGCGTCGCTACAGGGTTCTCTGGAAACACCATATATTTT.

The V call is TRBV27, the J call TRBJ2-2; D perhaps matches TRBD2 (5 bases). The length of the CDR3 is 16 residues. Between the trimmed V and J ends, which lost 6 bases and 0 bases, there was a span of 14 bases. From germline, CDR1 is MNHEY and CDR2 SMNVEV (reference sequence). The CDR3: CASSLMRAANTGELFF. CDR3 DNA sequence: TGTGCCAGCAGCTTAATGCGGGCTGCGAACACCGGGGAGCTGTTTTTT.

J is TRBJ2-4 and V is TRBV21-1; TRBD1, the D gene given by the table, was not confirmed from the DNA. TRBV21-1 is noted as a pseudogene. This CDR3 region has 15 residues. The CDR3 bases are TGTGCCAGCAGCAAAGTCCAGGGGATTCAGGGCATTCAGTACTTC. It yields the protein CASSKVQGIQGIQYF.

V usage is TRBV19 and J usage is TRBJ2-3, with 9 bases fitting TRBD2. The CDR3 is made up of 18 amino acids. Germline CDR1 reads LNHDA; CDR2 reads SQIVND (reference sequence). V trimming: 5 bases; J trimming: 2 bases; junction bases outside the gene matches: 14. The CDR3 DNA sequence: TGTGCCAGTAGTCGGGGGGTCTTGCGGGAGGGCCCCACAGATACGCAGTATTTT. Protein sequence: CASSRGVLREGPTDTQYF.

This clone is a singleton in its sample. V is TRBV5-1 and J is TRBJ2-7; D gene unclear. Germline V gives CDR1 SGHRS, CDR2 YFSETQ. This CDR3 has 15 residues. Trimming left V 0 bases short and J 3 bases short, with 13 bases between. The CDR3, as DNA: TGCGCCAGCAGCTTGGATCTCGACATTAACTACGAGCAGTACTTC. The encoded protein is CASSLDLDINYEQYF.

The count of this clone is one. The V and J genes are TRBV6-6 and TRBJ1-4; no reliable D call. CDR1 MNHNY and CDR2 SVGAGI come from the germline V gene (reference sequence). The ends were cut back, 2 bases at V and 0 bases at J, with 7 bases in the middle. This CDR3 is built from 15 residues. CDR3 protein: CASSYGPATNEKLFF. The CDR3 nucleotides are TGTGCCAGCAGTTACGGGCCTGCAACTAATGAAAAACTGTTTTTT.